The 30 T cell receptor beta chains in this list originate from one sample, sequenced in a study of resident and recirculating memory T cells in vitiligo (dated by TCRdb to 2017 to 2018). The protocol used for the library was the immunoSEQ multiplex PCR assay. The immuneACCESS repertoire file appears here via TCRdb, limited to in-frame rearrangements. These files lack a portion of the clones; in checked studies, under half of the deficit traces to unresolved V genes, and the cause of the others is not known. For this sample the table gives around 70,000 clones, of which approximately 93% were detected only once. Over 4.5% of the sample comes from the top ten. Sequencing input: blood. These receptors all stem from a male donor with vitiligo.

The chain recombines TRBV27 with TRBJ1-5, with D tentatively TRBD1 (5 bases). The germline gives CDR1 MNHEY, CDR2 SMNVEV (reference sequence). The CDR3 is 15 amino acids. V was shortened by 3 bases and J by 2 bases, with 11 bases between the two germline ends. CDR3 sequence reads: CASSFATGGNQPQHF. The CDR3 region has the DNA TGTGCCAGCAGTTTCGCTACGGGGGGCAATCAGCCCCAGCATTTT.

This clone was observed a handful of times. The V gene is TRBV4-2, the J gene TRBJ1-6; 8 positions agree with TRBD1. This CDR3 is built from 16 residues. The J segment lost 6 bases and the V segment lost 5 bases, leaving 9 bases of the junction unmatched. Looked up from germline, CDR1 is LGHNA and CDR2 is YNFKEQ. The CDR3 sequence is CASSSRTGQGNSPLHF. Here the CDR3 DNA reads TGTGCCAGCAGCTCTCGGACAGGGCAGGGTAATTCACCCCTCCACTTT.

The chain has TRBV7-2 and TRBJ2-1; 10 bases map to TRBD2. There are 15 residues in the CDR3. The germline V gene encodes CDR1 SGHTA and CDR2 FQGNSA. J lost 5 bases, V lost 4 bases, and 5 bases had no gene match. The CDR3 DNA reads as TGTGCCAGCAGCTCGCGGACTAGCGGAAACAATGAGCAGTTCTTC. It encodes CASSSRTSGNNEQFF.

V and J are TRBV4-1 and TRBJ1-1; 7 bases line up with TRBD1. V lost 3 bases to trimming and J lost 5 bases; unmatched junction nucleotides: 6. CDR3 length: 14 residues. The germline gives CDR1 MGHRA, CDR2 YSYEKL. CDR3 in amino acids: CASSQDDRETEAFF. The CDR3 DNA sequence: TGCGCCAGCAGCCAGGATGACAGGGAGACTGAAGCTTTCTTT.

This CDR3 is CASSRGGGFTDTQYF. CDR3 DNA: TGTGCCAGCAGCCGTGGCGGGGGCTTCACAGATACGCAGTATTTT. The J gene is TRBJ2-3, the V gene TRBV9, with D tentatively TRBD2 (7 bases). The CDR3 length is 15 residues. Looked up from germline, CDR1 is SGDLS and CDR2 is YYNGEE. The V end was cut by 4 bases, the J end by 2 bases, with 14 bases between.

This CDR3 is CASSLIIGLIRTPYEQYF. CDR3 in DNA: TGTGCCAGCAGCTTAATAATCGGACTCATTCGGACCCCCTACGAGCAGTACTTC. The rearrangement links TRBV7-3 to TRBJ2-7; D perhaps matches TRBD2 (5 bases). The CDR3 sequence is 18 residues long. Deletions cut 1 base from V and 2 bases from J, with 21 bases between. Per the germline V gene, CDR1 is SGHTA and CDR2 is FQGTGA.

This chain connects TRBV7-2 to TRBJ2-3; D gene uncertain. CDR3 length: 14 amino acids. The V gene's germline CDR1 is SGHTA and CDR2 FQGNSA. Trimming removed 3 bases at V and 4 bases at J, with 11 bases between. The CDR3 coding sequence is TGTGCCAGCAGCTTGAACCGTCCGGCAGATACGCAGTATTTT. Translating it yields CASSLNRPADTQYF.

This rearrangement joins TRBV7-2 to TRBJ2-5; 12 nucleotides match TRBD2. V shed 1 base and J 2 bases; nucleotides not matched to a gene: 11. Germline-derived CDR1 and CDR2 are SGHTA and FQGNSA. The CDR3 loop spans 19 amino acids. For the CDR3, the DNA is TGTGCCAGCAGCTTAGTGTCGCTAGCGGGGGGGCCGGGGCAAGAGACCCAGTACTTC. Translated, it gives CASSLVSLAGGPGQETQYF.

The chain employs TRBV18 and TRBJ2-7, with TRBD1 identical over 8 bases. V lost 3 bases to trimming and J lost 2 bases; unmatched junction nucleotides: 6. CDR1 and CDR2 (germline): KGHSH, LQKENI. The CDR3 consists of 15 residues. The CDR3 sequence is CASSPGNRGAYEQYF. The CDR3 region has the DNA TGTGCCAGCTCACCTGGAAACAGGGGGGCCTACGAGCAGTACTTC.

V usage is TRBV6-5 and J usage is TRBJ2-5, with 9 bases aligning to TRBD1. V lost 6 bases to trimming and J lost 1 base; unmatched junction nucleotides: 6. Per the germline V gene, CDR1 is MNHEY and CDR2 is SVGAGI. The CDR3 contains 15 residues. Here the CDR3 reads CASSPTGGTQETQYF. The CDR3 coding sequence is TGTGCCAGCAGCCCGACAGGGGGGACCCAAGAGACCCAGTACTTC.

The chain couples TRBV6-5 to TRBJ1-1, with D perhaps TRBD1 (6 bases). Germline V gene sequence: CDR1 MNHEY, CDR2 SVGAGI. The V and J ends lost 2 bases and 2 bases respectively, with 15 bases between them. The CDR3 covers 16 residues. The CDR3 region has the DNA TGTGCCAGCAGTTACAAGTTCAGGGGATTAAACACTGAAGCTTTCTTT. Protein product: CASSYKFRGLNTEAFF.

This chain uses TRBV19 with TRBJ2-2, with 10 bases that match TRBD2. The CDR3 extends over 18 amino acids. The V segment lost 6 bases and the J segment 6 bases; nucleotides outside the gene matches: 16. Germline-derived CDR1 and CDR2 are LNHDA and SQIVND (reference sequence). The CDR3 reads CASRAVLAGKNVPGELFF. The CDR3 DNA reads TGTGCCAGTAGAGCTGTACTAGCGGGGAAGAACGTCCCCGGGGAGCTGTTTTTT.

The genes are TRBV9 and TRBJ1-3; D unresolved. V lost 2 bases, J lost 2 bases, and 8 bases lay in between. The germline V gene encodes CDR1 SGDLS and CDR2 YYNGEE. The CDR3 loop spans 14 amino acids. The CDR3 DNA reads as TGTGCCAGCAGCGTTTTGGAGGCTGGAAACACCATATATTTT. Encoded protein: CASSVLEAGNTIYF.

The chain recombines TRBV9 with TRBJ2-1; 9 nucleotides align to TRBD1. The germline V gene encodes CDR1 SGDLS and CDR2 YYNGEE. The CDR3 has 16 amino acids. The trim removed 3 bases at V and 4 bases at J, leaving 8 bases unmatched. Here the CDR3 reads CASSARTGDIYNEQFF. DNA of the CDR3: TGTGCCAGCAGCGCTAGGACAGGGGACATTTACAATGAGCAGTTCTTC.

This clone was recorded once. The chain employs TRBV7-2 and TRBJ2-3; unclear D gene. Trimming cost V 4 bases and J 6 bases, with 5 bases left between them. Germline lookup yields CDR1 SGHTA and CDR2 FQGNSA. The length of the CDR3 is 11 residues. In DNA, the CDR3 is TGTGCCAGCAGCTGGAGTGATACGCAGTATTTT. Residues: CASSWSDTQYF.

This chain joins TRBV28 and TRBJ2-4; 12 bases are a match to TRBD1. The V segment lost 5 bases and the J segment 8 bases; nucleotides outside the gene matches: 13. The germline CDR1 and CDR2 sequences are MDHEN and SYDVKM. The CDR3 is 17 amino acids. CDR3 nucleotides: TGTGCCAGCAGTGAACCGGGACAGGGGGCTGCCAGAGACATTCAGTACTTC. Protein product: CASSEPGQGAARDIQYF.

J is TRBJ1-5 and V is TRBV6-6; D unclear. CDR1 is MNHNY, CDR2 SVGAGI, per germline (reference sequence). The CDR3 runs to 13 residues. V was pared by 2 bases and J by 4 bases, with 6 bases between. This chain's CDR3 is CASSYGGNQPQHF. The CDR3, as DNA: TGTGCCAGCAGTTACGGCGGGAATCAGCCCCAGCATTTT.

The rearrangement links TRBV30 to TRBJ2-3; 8 bases line up with TRBD2. CDR3 length: 13 residues. V lost 5 bases, J lost 3 bases, and 4 bases stayed unmatched. Per the germline V gene, CDR1 is GTSNPN and CDR2 is SVGIG (reference sequence). CDR3 DNA: TGTGCCTGGGCGGGGGGTAGGACAGATACGCAGTATTTT. Protein sequence: CAWAGGRTDTQYF. Filled out from reference TRBV30 and TRBJ2-3, the complete variable domain reads SQTIHQWPATLVQPVGSPLSLECTVEGTSNPNLYWYRQAAGRGLQLLFYSVGIGQISSEVPQNLSASRPQDRQFILSSKKLLLSDSGFYLCAWAGGRTDTQYFGPGTRLTVL.

The J gene is TRBJ2-2, the V gene TRBV9, with 10 bases lining up with TRBD2. V shed 1 base and J 5 bases; nucleotides not matched to a gene: 5. The CDR3 contains 16 residues. Germline assignment: CDR1 SGDLS and CDR2 YYNGEE. CDR3 loop: CASSVTLAGATGELFF. The CDR3 coding sequence is TGTGCCAGCAGCGTAACCCTAGCGGGGGCAACCGGGGAGCTGTTTTTT.

The chain recombines TRBV29-1 with TRBJ1-2; unclear D gene. V lost 4 bases, J lost 5 bases, and 11 bases lay in between. The CDR3 has 12 amino acids. The germline gives CDR1 SQVTM, CDR2 ANQGSEA. The CDR3, as DNA: TGCAGCGTTGTCGACATACGTTATGGCTACACCTTC. Protein sequence: CSVVDIRYGYTF.

The rearrangement uses TRBV7-6 and TRBJ2-2; 9 nucleotides match TRBD1. Looked up from germline, CDR1 is SGHVS and CDR2 is FNYEAQ. This CDR3 comprises 14 residues. The ends lost 3 bases at V and 6 bases at J; junction bases unmatched: 2. The CDR3 DNA reads TGTGCCAGCAGCTTGGGGACAGGGCCCGGGGAGCTGTTTTTT. As protein: CASSLGTGPGELFF.

The chain links TRBV9 to TRBJ1-2; D perhaps matches TRBD1 (5 bases). Per germline, CDR1 SGDLS and CDR2 YYNGEE. This CDR3 region has 13 residues. The V gene lost 2 bases and the J gene lost 3 bases, with 8 bases spanning the gap. The CDR3 coding sequence is TGTGCCAGCAGCGTCGGCAGGGACTATGGCTACACCTTC. Protein: CASSVGRDYGYTF.

The gene calls are TRBV13 and TRBJ2-1; the match to TRBD1 covers 8 bases. Germline CDR1 and CDR2: PRHDT and FYEKMQ (reference sequence). The CDR3 runs to 14 residues. V lost 5 bases and J lost 4; bases outside the gene matches: 4. CDR3 region: CASSKGQAYNEQFF. CDR3 coding DNA: TGTGCCAGCAGCAAGGGACAGGCATACAATGAGCAGTTCTTC.

This rearrangement joins TRBV5-1 to TRBJ2-7; 8 positions match TRBD1. J lost 5 bases, V lost 2 bases, and 12 bases had no gene match. CDR1 and CDR2 from the germline V gene are SGHRS and YFSETQ. The CDR3 runs to 16 residues. CDR3 sequence reads: CASSFNFQGAEDEQYF. The CDR3 DNA reads as TGCGCCAGCAGCTTTAACTTCCAGGGGGCAGAGGACGAGCAGTACTTC. Drawing the rest from reference TRBV5-1 and TRBJ2-7, the complete variable domain is KAGVTQTPRYLIKTRGQQVTLSCSPISGHRSVSWYQQTPGQGLQFLFEYFSETQRNKGNFPGRFSGRQFSNSRSEMNVSTLELGDSALYLCASSFNFQGAEDEQYFGPGTRLTVT.

The rearrangement uses TRBV21-1 and TRBJ1-2. TRBV21-1 is described as a pseudogene. This CDR3 spans 15 amino acids. CDR3 in DNA: TGTGCCAGCAGCAAATCGTCTAGGCAAATCTATGGCTACACCTTC. This gives the protein CASSKSSRQIYGYTF.

The chain combines TRBV25-1 with TRBJ1-6, with 10 bases matching TRBD1. This CDR3 has 17 amino acids. CDR1 is MGHDK and CDR2 is SYGVNS in the germline V gene. V trimming: 3 bases; J trimming: 6 bases; junction bases outside the gene matches: 8. CDR3 protein: CASSESGTGEGNSPLHF. DNA of the CDR3: TGTGCCAGCAGTGAGTCCGGGACAGGGGAAGGTAATTCACCCCTCCACTTT. The variable domain in full, with the rest retrieved from reference TRBV25-1 and TRBJ1-6, is EADIYQTPRYLVIGTGKKITLECSQTMGHDKMYWYQQDPGMELHLIHYSYGVNSTEKGDLSSESTVSRIRTEHFPLTLESARPSHTSQYLCASSESGTGEGNSPLHFGNGTRLTVT.

This chain joins TRBV19 and TRBJ1-1; no definite D call. Between the trimmed V and J ends, which lost 1 base and 0 bases, there was a span of 15 bases. CDR3 length: 17 amino acids. The germline V gene encodes CDR1 LNHDA and CDR2 SQIVND (reference sequence). The CDR3 reads CASSIAGLTIMNTEAFF. The CDR3 nucleotides are TGTGCCAGTAGTATAGCTGGACTGACGATCATGAACACTGAAGCTTTCTTT.

V is TRBV28 and J is TRBJ1-2; D might be TRBD1 (6 bases). Per the germline V gene, CDR1 is MDHEN and CDR2 is SYDVKM. The ends were cut back, 10 bases at V and 2 bases at J, with 20 bases in the middle. The CDR3 length is 15 residues. The CDR3, as DNA: TGTGCCATTTACCCCTCGGACAGTGAGAACTATGGCTACACCTTC. Its protein product is CAIYPSDSENYGYTF.

This rearrangement joins TRBV9 to TRBJ1-3; perhaps TRBD1 as D (6 bases). This CDR3 contains 15 residues. Germline V lookup: CDR1 SGDLS, CDR2 YYNGEE. The V gene lost 4 bases and the J gene lost 7 bases, with 18 bases spanning the gap. In DNA form, the CDR3 reads TGTGCCAGCAGCCGTACCCAGGGGTGGGGGAACACCATATATTTT. Its protein is CASSRTQGWGNTIYF.

The V and J genes are TRBV10-3 and TRBJ2-7; D may be TRBD1 (5 bases). Germline V gene sequence: CDR1 ENHRY, CDR2 SYGVKD. The germline V and J ends were trimmed by 0 bases and 5 bases, with 11 bases remaining between them. CDR3 length: 14 amino acids. For the CDR3, the DNA is TGTGCCATCAGTGAGTCGCCAGGGAACCACGAGCAGTACTTC. This sequence encodes CAISESPGNHEQYF.